Listed here are 28 T cell receptor beta chains from one sample, sequenced in a study of blood T cell repertoires in COVID-19. The data were produced by immunoSEQ multiplex PCR, yet TCRdb's version contains in-frame clones alone and is incomplete. The sample has about 140,000 clones, over 65% seen once. The sequencing sample was made of peripheral blood. The source is a woman of 80 years or more with active or convalescent COVID-19.

The CDR3: CASSPRGGRNTEAFF. CDR3 bases: TGTGCCAGCAGTCCTCGGGGAGGGAGGAACACTGAAGCTTTCTTT. The chain recombines TRBV28 with TRBJ1-1; no definite D call. The CDR3 covers 15 residues. CDR1 is MDHEN and CDR2 is SYDVKM in the germline V gene. Trimming pared 5 bases from V and 1 base from J, leaving 14 bases between.

The J gene is TRBJ1-5, the V gene TRBV7-9, with D hard to call. The CDR3 is 16 residues long. The germline V and J ends were trimmed by 5 bases and 0 bases, with 14 bases remaining between them. The germline V gene encodes CDR1 SEHNR and CDR2 FQNEAQ (reference sequence). CDR3 in amino acids: CASSEIGRSSNQPQHF. The CDR3 region has the DNA TGTGCCAGCAGCGAAATTGGGCGTTCTAGCAATCAGCCCCAGCATTTT.

The CDR3, as DNA: TGTGCCAGCAGCCCGCCCAGAAATGAAAAACTGTTTTTT. It codes for CASSPPRNEKLFF. The rearrangement joins TRBV4-2 to TRBJ1-4, with D unclear. Trimming left V 4 bases short and J 5 bases short, with 8 bases between. Germline assignment: CDR1 LGHNA and CDR2 YNFKEQ. The CDR3 extends over 13 amino acids.

The rearrangement links TRBV13 to TRBJ2-5; 9 nucleotides agree with TRBD2. The V and J ends lost 2 bases and 4 bases, in that order; junction bases with no gene match: 5. The CDR3 covers 15 residues. CDR1 and CDR2 (germline): PRHDT, FYEKMQ (reference sequence). The CDR3 reads CASSLYAGGRETQYF. The CDR3 coding sequence is TGTGCCAGCAGCTTATACGCGGGGGGGCGAGAGACCCAGTACTTC.

The rearrangement uses TRBV5-8 and TRBJ1-6, with 11 bases that match TRBD1. CDR3 size: 17 residues. V lost 4 bases to trimming and J lost 6 bases; unmatched junction nucleotides: 9. Germline lookup yields CDR1 SGHTS and CDR2 YDEGEE. CDR3 in DNA: TGTGCCAGCAGCATGGGACAGGGGGGAGCGGGTAATTCACCCCTCCACTTT. Translating it yields CASSMGQGGAGNSPLHF.

The V gene is TRBV9, the J gene TRBJ1-2; the match to TRBD1 covers 10 bases. The V and J ends lost 0 bases and 4 bases, in that order; junction bases with no gene match: 6. There are 16 residues in the CDR3. CDR1 and CDR2 (germline): SGDLS, YYNGEE. The CDR3 is CASSVGGTGVPYGYTF. The CDR3 nucleotides read TGTGCCAGCAGCGTAGGTGGGACAGGGGTTCCCTATGGCTACACCTTC.

This chain connects TRBV15 to TRBJ2-1, with 8 bases that match TRBD1. CDR1 is LNHNV, CDR2 YYDKDF, per germline (reference sequence). The CDR3 extends over 16 amino acids. V dropped 1 base and J dropped 5; count of bases not matched to a gene: 7. The CDR3 bases are TGTGCCACCAGCAGAGGCGGGACAGGAAAGCACAATGAGCAGTTCTTC. Translated: CATSRGGTGKHNEQFF.

The chain combines TRBV6-2 or TRBV6-3 with TRBJ1-1; tentatively, D is TRBD1 (6 bases). CDR1 MNHEY and CDR2 SVGEGT come from the germline V gene. V was clipped by 0 bases and J by 1 base, with 6 bases between them. CDR3 size: 14 residues. CDR3 sequence reads: CASSYSTGNTEAFF. In nucleotides, the CDR3 is TGTGCCAGCAGTTACTCGACAGGGAACACTGAAGCTTTCTTT.

J is TRBJ2-3 and V is TRBV7-9; D is unresolved. V gave up 5 bases and J gave up 4 bases, with 13 bases separating them. This CDR3 region has 14 residues. Germline V gene lookup returns CDR1 SEHNR and CDR2 FQNEAQ (reference sequence). Written as DNA, the CDR3 is TGTGCCAGCAGCGTCTACAATGGGCCAGATACGCAGTATTTT. It specifies CASSVYNGPDTQYF.

The chain links TRBV3-1 (or the pseudogene TRBV3-2) to TRBJ1-3, with 10 bases lining up with TRBD1. Losses at the gene ends were 1 base for V and 4 bases for J; bases not matched to a gene: 10. The CDR3 runs to 18 residues. Germline-derived CDR1 and CDR2 are LGHDT and YNNKEL (reference sequence). The CDR3 region has the DNA TGTGCCAGCAGCCAAGGCCCTATACCGGGACAGGGGGGAAACACCATATATTTT. Its protein is CASSQGPIPGQGGNTIYF.

The V gene is TRBV7-2, the J gene TRBJ1-3, with D possibly matching TRBD1 (6 bases). The CDR3 runs 15 residues. The germline V gene encodes CDR1 SGHTA and CDR2 FQGNSA. The germline V and J ends were trimmed by 8 bases and 0 bases, with 14 bases remaining between them. The CDR3 here is CASSRTAYSGNTIYF. CDR3 nucleotides: TGTGCCAGCTCACGGACAGCCTACTCTGGAAACACCATATATTTT.

The J gene is TRBJ2-3, the V gene TRBV6-5, with D possibly TRBD2 on 6 matching bases. The CDR3 runs to 14 residues. Deletions cut 6 bases from V and 6 bases from J, with 16 bases between. Germline V gene data show CDR1 as MNHEY and CDR2 as SVGAGI. The CDR3 DNA is TGTGCCAGCAGAGGCCCTCTGGCGGGGGATACGCAGTATTTT. Encoded protein: CASRGPLAGDTQYF.

V and J are TRBV19 and TRBJ1-1; D unresolved. The CDR3 is made up of 15 amino acids. CDR1 and CDR2 from the germline V gene are LNHDA and SQIVND (reference sequence). Trimming stripped 8 bases from V and 7 bases from J, with 23 bases between. In nucleotides, the CDR3 is TGTGCCAGTCTCGATGGGAGCCGACCAGCTAGTGAAGCTTTCTTT. It yields the protein CASLDGSRPASEAFF.

The chain recombines TRBV5-1 with TRBJ2-7, with TRBD1 matching over 7 bases. In germline, CDR1 is SGHRS, CDR2 YFSETQ. The length of the CDR3 is 13 residues. After removal of 5 bases from V and 6 bases from J, the junction contained 8 bases not matched to a gene. CDR3 bases: TGCGCCAGCAGACACACAGGGGTTGGCGAGCAGTACTTC. Translating gives CASRHTGVGEQYF.

V and J are TRBV2 and TRBJ1-1; 9 bases are a match to TRBD1. CDR1 and CDR2 (germline): SNHLY, FYNNEI. V was pared by 5 bases and J by 4 bases, with 5 bases of the junction left unmatched. This CDR3 is 14 amino acids long. The CDR3 nucleotides are TGTGCCAGCAGTCTACAGGGGGCTGGCACTGAAGCTTTCTTT. Translating gives CASSLQGAGTEAFF.

The chain recombines TRBV11-2 with TRBJ2-2, with D perhaps TRBD2 (6 bases). Germline V gene sequence: CDR1 SGHAT, CDR2 FQNNGV. V was trimmed by 5 bases and J by 5 bases, leaving 9 bases between them. CDR3 length equals 13 residues. In DNA, the CDR3 is TGTGCCAGCAGCCGGGAGCTTACCGGGGAGCTGTTTTTT. It translates to CASSRELTGELFF.

This rearrangement joins TRBV10-3 to TRBJ1-5; tentative D call: TRBD1 (6 bases). Germline CDR1 ENHRY, CDR2 SYGVKD. The CDR3 covers 14 residues. V lost 8 bases to trimming and J lost 4 bases, with 15 bases between them. CDR3 in amino acids: CAISQRQENQPQHF. DNA for the CDR3: TGTGCCATCTCCCAAAGACAGGAAAATCAGCCCCAGCATTTT.

This clone turned up a few times. The chain has TRBV5-6 and TRBJ2-1, with 8 bases matching TRBD2. Germline trimming cut 5 bases from V and 6 bases from J; bases unmatched to any gene: 10. Germline V gives CDR1 SGHDT, CDR2 YYEEEE. The CDR3 is 15 amino acids. The CDR3 region is CASRAPGLDFNEQFF. In nucleotides, the CDR3 is TGTGCCAGCAGAGCTCCGGGACTAGATTTCAATGAGCAGTTCTTC. Full variable domain (missing parts from reference TRBV5-6 and TRBJ2-1): DAGVTQSPTHLIKTRGQQVTLRCSPKSGHDTVSWYQQALGQGPQFIFQYYEEEERQRGNFPDRFSGHQFPNYSSELNVNALLLGDSALYLCASRAPGLDFNEQFFGPGTRLTVL.

The chain is built from TRBV6-5 and TRBJ1-2; D might be TRBD1 (5 bases). This CDR3 is 14 amino acids long. The V and J ends lost 2 bases and 7 bases respectively, with 14 bases between them. Germline-derived CDR1 and CDR2 are MNHEY and SVGAGI. The CDR3 is CASSYDSLVGGYTF. The CDR3 DNA reads TGTGCCAGCAGTTACGACAGCCTAGTGGGTGGCTACACCTTC.

The DNA of the CDR3 is TGTGCCAGCGGGGAACGGCAGGGCTGGAAAAACATTCAGTACTTC. Translating it yields CASGERQGWKNIQYF. V is TRBV6-5 and J is TRBJ2-4, with D perhaps matching TRBD1 (5 bases). CDR1 is MNHEY and CDR2 is SVGAGI in the germline V gene. V lost 8 bases, J lost 4 bases, and 18 bases lay in between. This CDR3 spans 15 amino acids.

This clone was detected only once. V gene TRBV12-3 or TRBV12-4 combines with J gene TRBJ2-5; no clear D. Trimming cost V 3 bases and J 1 base, with 6 bases left between them. This CDR3 comprises 13 residues. The CDR3 nucleotides read TGTGCCAGCAGTTTCGCAGGCCAAGAGACCCAGTACTTC. Amino acid sequence: CASSFAGQETQYF.

V and J are TRBV6-1 and TRBJ2-2, with a possible D match to TRBD2 (5 bases). CDR1 and CDR2 (germline): MNHNS, SASEGT. This CDR3 has 14 amino acids. The germline V and J ends were trimmed by 3 bases and 2 bases, with 7 bases remaining between them. The CDR3 coding sequence is TGTGCCAGCAGTGAGGACTCAAACACCGGGGAGCTGTTTTTT. Translated, it gives CASSEDSNTGELFF.

The chain carries TRBV27 and TRBJ1-5; TRBD1 aligns across 9 bases. V was pared by 5 bases and J by 7 bases, with 3 bases of the junction left unmatched. Germline lookup yields CDR1 MNHEY and CDR2 SMNVEV (reference sequence). The CDR3 has 13 amino acids. CDR3 bases: TGTGCCAGCAGTCCGGACAGGGGACAGCCCCAGCATTTT. This gives the protein CASSPDRGQPQHF.

The rearrangement joins TRBV7-2 to TRBJ2-5; D might be TRBD2 (6 bases). Germline values: CDR1 SGHTA, CDR2 FQGNSA. The CDR3 is 14 amino acids. The germline V and J ends were trimmed by 5 bases and 1 base, with 11 bases remaining between them. CDR3 sequence reads: CASSMGGAQETQYF. CDR3 bases: TGTGCCAGCAGCATGGGGGGAGCCCAAGAGACCCAGTACTTC. Full variable domain (rest looked up from reference TRBV7-2 and TRBJ2-5): GAGVSQSPSNKVTEKGKDVELRCDPISGHTALYWYRQSLGQGLEFLIYFQGNSAPDKSGLPSDRFSAERTGGSVSTLTIQRTQQEDSAVYLCASSMGGAQETQYFGPGTRLLVL.

V is TRBV19 and J is TRBJ1-5, with D unclear. Germline CDR1 reads LNHDA; CDR2 reads SQIVND (reference sequence). Trimming left V 5 bases short and J 2 bases short, with 10 bases between. There are 14 residues in the CDR3. CDR3 amino acids: CASSAVGGNQPQHF. The CDR3, as DNA: TGTGCCAGTAGTGCCGTCGGAGGCAATCAGCCCCAGCATTTT.

The V call is TRBV6-5, the J call TRBJ1-5, with 7 bases aligning to TRBD1. Germline CDR1 is MNHEY and CDR2 is SVGAGI. J lost 3 bases, V lost 4 bases, and 3 bases had no gene match. This CDR3 comprises 14 residues. CDR3 DNA: TGTGCCAGCAGTTCCGGGACAGACAATCAGCCCCAGCATTTT. It specifies CASSSGTDNQPQHF.

This sequence joins TRBV5-5 and TRBJ1-5; no firm D call. There are 13 residues in the CDR3. V dropped 4 bases and J dropped 11 bases, with 16 bases sitting between them. Looked up from germline, CDR1 is SGHKS and CDR2 is YYEKEE (reference sequence). CDR3 DNA: TGTGCCAGCAGCCCCATTCCCCCCGAGGCCCAGCATTTT. It is translated as CASSPIPPEAQHF.

The table lists this clone with a count of one. The chain is built from TRBV28 and TRBJ1-1; 12 bases align to TRBD1. This CDR3 contains 14 residues. J lost 7 bases, V lost 6 bases, and 6 bases had no gene match. Germline V gene data show CDR1 as MDHEN and CDR2 as SYDVKM. DNA for the CDR3: TGTGCCAGCAGACGGGACAGGGGGCCGGGTGAAGCTTTCTTT. It encodes CASRRDRGPGEAFF.